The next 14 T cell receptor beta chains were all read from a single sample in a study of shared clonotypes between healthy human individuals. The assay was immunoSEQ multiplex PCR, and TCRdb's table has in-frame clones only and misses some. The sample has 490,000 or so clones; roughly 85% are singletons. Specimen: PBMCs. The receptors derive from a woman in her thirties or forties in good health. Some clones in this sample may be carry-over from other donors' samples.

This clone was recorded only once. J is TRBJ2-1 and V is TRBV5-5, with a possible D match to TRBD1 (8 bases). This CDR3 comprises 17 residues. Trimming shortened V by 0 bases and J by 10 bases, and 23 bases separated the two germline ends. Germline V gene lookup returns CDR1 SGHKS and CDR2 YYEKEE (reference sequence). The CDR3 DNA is TGTGCCAGCAGCTTGGCCGGGACAGGACTAGTACAATTAGAGCAGTTCTTC. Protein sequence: CASSLAGTGLVQLEQFF.

In DNA, the CDR3 is TGCAGCGTGGGGTCAGGGGGCAATGAGCAGTTCTTC. Amino acids: CSVGSGGNEQFF. This chain uses TRBV29-1 with TRBJ2-1, with 7 positions matching TRBD1. Germline values: CDR1 SQVTM, CDR2 ANQGSEA. V shed 6 bases, J shed 6 bases, and the junction held 5 bases outside the gene matches. The CDR3 totals 12 residues.

The CDR3 region is CASSSITGPTGELFF. CDR3 nucleotides: TGTGCCAGCAGCTCAATTACCGGACCTACAGGGGAGCTGTTTTTT. The chain uses TRBV11-2 and TRBJ2-2; D not resolved. CDR1 is SGHAT and CDR2 is FQNNGV in the germline V gene. V was cut by 4 bases and J by 8 bases, with 17 bases left in between. The CDR3 is made up of 15 amino acids.

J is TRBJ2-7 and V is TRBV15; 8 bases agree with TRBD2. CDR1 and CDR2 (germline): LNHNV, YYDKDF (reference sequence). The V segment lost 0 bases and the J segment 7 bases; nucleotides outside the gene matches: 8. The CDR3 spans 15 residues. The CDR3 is CATSRDTGLAWEQYF. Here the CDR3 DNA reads TGTGCCACCAGCAGAGATACCGGACTAGCTTGGGAGCAGTACTTC.

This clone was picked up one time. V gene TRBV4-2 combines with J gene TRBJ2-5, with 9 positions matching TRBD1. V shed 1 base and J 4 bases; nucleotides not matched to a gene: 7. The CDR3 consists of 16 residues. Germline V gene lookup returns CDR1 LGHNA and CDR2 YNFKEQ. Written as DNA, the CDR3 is TGTGCCAGCAGCCAAGTCCCTCCGGGACAGGGAGAGACCCAGTACTTC. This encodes CASSQVPPGQGETQYF.

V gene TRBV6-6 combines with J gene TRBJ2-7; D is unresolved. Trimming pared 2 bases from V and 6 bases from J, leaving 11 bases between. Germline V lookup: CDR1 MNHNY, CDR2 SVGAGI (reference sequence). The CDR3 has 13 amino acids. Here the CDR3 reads CASSYAPLREQYF. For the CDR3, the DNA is TGTGCCAGCAGTTACGCCCCGTTACGCGAGCAGTACTTC.

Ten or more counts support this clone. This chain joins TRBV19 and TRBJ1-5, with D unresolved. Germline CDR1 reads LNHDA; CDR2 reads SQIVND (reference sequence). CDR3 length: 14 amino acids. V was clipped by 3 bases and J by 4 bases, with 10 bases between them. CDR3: CASSMGFGNQPQHF. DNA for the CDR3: TGTGCCAGTAGTATGGGGTTTGGGAATCAGCCCCAGCATTTT.

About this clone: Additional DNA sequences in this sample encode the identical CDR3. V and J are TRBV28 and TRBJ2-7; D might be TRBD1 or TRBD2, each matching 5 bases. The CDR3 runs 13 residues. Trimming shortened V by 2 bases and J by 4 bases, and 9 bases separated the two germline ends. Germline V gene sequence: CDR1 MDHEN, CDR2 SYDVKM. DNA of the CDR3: TGTGCCAGCAGTTTAGGGGGTACTTACGAGCAGTACTTC. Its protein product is CASSLGGTYEQYF.

The CDR3 DNA reads TGTGCCTGGAGTGTACTCCGGAAAAGCTCCTACGAGCAGTACTTC. Translating it yields CAWSVLRKSSYEQYF. The V and J genes are TRBV30 and TRBJ2-5, with D unresolved. The DNA end is a closer match to TRBJ2-7, so the J assignment may be wrong. The V gene's germline CDR1 is GTSNPN and CDR2 SVGIG (reference sequence). CDR3 length: 15 amino acids.

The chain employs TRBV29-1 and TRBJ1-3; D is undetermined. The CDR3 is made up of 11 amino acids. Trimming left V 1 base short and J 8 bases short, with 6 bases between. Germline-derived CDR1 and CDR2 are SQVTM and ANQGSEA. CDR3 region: CSVEVADTIYF. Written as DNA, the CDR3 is TGCAGCGTTGAAGTGGCCGACACCATATATTTT.

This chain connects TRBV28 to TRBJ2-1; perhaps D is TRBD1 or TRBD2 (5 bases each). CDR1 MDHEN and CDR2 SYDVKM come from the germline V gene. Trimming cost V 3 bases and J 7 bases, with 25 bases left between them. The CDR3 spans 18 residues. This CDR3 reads CASSLNFGRGEGGNEQFF. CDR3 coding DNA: TGTGCCAGCAGTTTGAATTTCGGTCGGGGCGAAGGTGGAAATGAGCAGTTCTTC.

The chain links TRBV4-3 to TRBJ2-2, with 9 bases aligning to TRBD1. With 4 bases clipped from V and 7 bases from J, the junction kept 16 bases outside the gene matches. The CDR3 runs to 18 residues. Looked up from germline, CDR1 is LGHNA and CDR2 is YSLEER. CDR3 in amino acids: CASSPRGGTGGLGGELFF. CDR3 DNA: TGCGCCAGCAGCCCACGGGGAGGTACAGGGGGCCTTGGCGGGGAGCTGTTTTTT.

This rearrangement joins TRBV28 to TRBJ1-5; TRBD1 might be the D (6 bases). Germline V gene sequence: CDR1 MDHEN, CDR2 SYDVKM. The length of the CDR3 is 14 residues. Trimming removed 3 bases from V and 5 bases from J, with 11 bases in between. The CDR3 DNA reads TGTGCCAGCAGTTTGGGGACACCTGATCAGCCCCAGCATTTT. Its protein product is CASSLGTPDQPQHF.

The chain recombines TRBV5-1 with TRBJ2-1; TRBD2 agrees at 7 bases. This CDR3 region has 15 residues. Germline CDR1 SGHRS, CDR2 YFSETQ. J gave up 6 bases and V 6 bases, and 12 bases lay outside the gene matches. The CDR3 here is CASTSPGLVGNEQFF. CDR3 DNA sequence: TGCGCCAGCACCTCTCCCGGACTAGTTGGCAATGAGCAGTTCTTC.